A selection of T cell receptor beta chains follows, all from one sample in a study of cytomegalovirus exposure and HLA in healthy donors. Profiling relied on immunoSEQ multiplex PCR, and the TCRdb table lists in-frame clones only, not all of them. The sample includes about 150,000 clones, roughly 74% of them seen just once. Sequencing was carried out using PBMCs. Receptor source: a man younger than 35 in good health and CMV-seronegative. Both conserved end residues are part of each CDR3. D genes are given only for firm matches. Not every row has a clone size; where given, it reads once, few, many or a size class.

cdr3_nt	cdr3_aa	j_call	clone_size	v_call	d_call
TGTGCCAGCAGCGCTGCAGGGGGCCCGGACACTGAAGCTTTCTTT	CASSAAGGPDTEAFF	TRBJ1-1	few	TRBV9	TRBD1
TGTGCCATCAGCCAAGGACAGGGACGGGGGAACACTGAAGCTTTCTTT	CAISQGQGRGNTEAFF	TRBJ1-1	-	TRBV10-3	TRBD1
TGTGCCAGCAGCTTTCGCCAGGCAACTAATGAAAAACTGTTTTTT	CASSFRQATNEKLFF	TRBJ1-4	few	TRBV5-5	-
TGTGCCAGCAGGTACTTATCGGGCGGGGTCTACGAGCAGTACTTC	CASRYLSGGVYEQYF	TRBJ2-7	-	TRBV6-8	-
TGTGCCAGCAGCTCTCGGATATTCGGGGAATATGGCTACACCTTC	CASSSRIFGEYGYTF	TRBJ1-2	few	TRBV7-2	-
TGTGCCAACTCTCCGGGACAGGGGTATGGCTACACCTTC	CANSPGQGYGYTF	TRBJ1-2	-	TRBV10-3	TRBD1
TGTGCCAGCAGCTTGCCGGGAGGGAGTGAGCAGTTCTTC	CASSLPGGSEQFF	TRBJ2-1	few	TRBV5-8	TRBD2
TGTGCCAGCAGCTTAGCCCGCCAAGAGACCCAGTACTTC	CASSLARQETQYF	TRBJ2-5	-	TRBV11-2	-
TGTGCCTGGAGTTTGGGCCCAGGGCCCCTCCACTTT	CAWSLGPGPLHF	TRBJ1-6	-	TRBV30	-
TGTGCCAGCAGCCCTGCTTCTACAGGGGAAACTGAAGCTTTCTTT	CASSPASTGETEAFF	TRBJ1-1	-	TRBV7-9	TRBD1
TGTGCCTGGGGCCGGAACCGGGACAGCCCCAAGAACGCCTATGGCTACACCTTC	CAWGRNRDSPKNAYGYTF	TRBJ1-2	-	TRBV30	TRBD1
TGTGCCAGCAGGGGAGGCAATCAGCCCCAGCATTTT	CASRGGNQPQHF	TRBJ1-5	few	TRBV28	-
TGTGCCAGCAGCTTCGGGATAAGCTCCTATAATTCACCCCTCCACTTT	CASSFGISSYNSPLHF	TRBJ1-6	-	TRBV7-9	-
TGTGCCAGCCGCGGGGGGGGGACTAGCACAGATACGCAGTATTTT	CASRGGGTSTDTQYF	TRBJ2-3	once	TRBV7-2	TRBD2
TGTGCCATCAGTGACCAAGGCGGGGGGGCCCCAGATACGCAGTATTTT	CAISDQGGGAPDTQYF	TRBJ2-3	few	TRBV10-3	TRBD2
TGTGCCAGTAGTAGGGCGAGAACCGCTGGGGCCAACGGCCTGACTTTC	CASSRARTAGANGLTF	TRBJ2-6	few	TRBV19	-
TGTGCCAGCAGCGTAGGGAAAACAGGGGGAGCTTTCTTT	CASSVGKTGGAFF	TRBJ1-1	-	TRBV9	TRBD1
TGTGCCAGTAGTAAACAAGGGGGGGGTTCCGATACGCAGTATTTT	CASSKQGGGSDTQYF	TRBJ2-3	-	TRBV19	-
TGTGCCAGTAATAAGGGGGCCTTCATCCCCTTAAGCTCCTACAATGAGCAGTTCTTC	CASNKGAFIPLSSYNEQFF	TRBJ2-1	-	TRBV19	TRBD1
TGTGCCAGCAGTTACCGGGTTCAAGAGACCCAGTACTTC	CASSYRVQETQYF	TRBJ2-5	few	TRBV6-5	-
TGTGCCAGTAGTTGGGGAGAATCTGGAAACACCATATATTTT	CASSWGESGNTIYF	TRBJ1-3	-	TRBV19	-
TGTGCCAGCAGCCTCAGCGGGACTAAAGAGACCCAGTACTTC	CASSLSGTKETQYF	TRBJ2-5	-	TRBV13	TRBD2
TGTGCCAGTAGTTCTAGGGTCGGGGTAGCGGGGGGGAGAGAGACCCAGTACTTC	CASSSRVGVAGGRETQYF	TRBJ2-5	once	TRBV19	TRBD2
TGTGCCAGCAGTGAATCCCGAGGACAGAACACCGGGGAGCTGTTTTTT	CASSESRGQNTGELFF	TRBJ2-2	-	TRBV6-1	-
TGTGCCACCCACTCCGGGTGGGAGACCCAGTACTTC	CATHSGWETQYF	TRBJ2-5	-	TRBV2	-
TGTGCCAGCAGTTCTGAGCTCGGGGAGCTGTTTTTT	CASSSELGELFF	TRBJ2-2	-	TRBV6-5	-
TGTGCCAGCAGCTCTCCGGAGCGCCCCTCAGATACGCAGTATTTT	CASSSPERPSDTQYF	TRBJ2-3	-	TRBV5-4	-
TGTGCCACCAGTCACACCGGGAATAGCAATCAGCCCCAGCATTTT	CATSHTGNSNQPQHF	TRBJ1-5	-	TRBV15	-
TGTGCCAGTAGTGCGGACAGGGGGCAGCCGCCCCAGCATTTT	CASSADRGQPPQHF	TRBJ1-5	-	TRBV19	TRBD1
TGTGCCAGCAGCAAACCGGGAGGGGGCCGTTCTAACTATGGCTACACCTTC	CASSKPGGGRSNYGYTF	TRBJ1-2	-	TRBV5-4	TRBD1
TGTGCCAGCAGTCCCTGGGGCGCTAAAGAAGAGACCCAGTACTTC	CASSPWGAKEETQYF	TRBJ2-5	-	TRBV6-5	-
TGTGCCATCAGTGAGTCGCGGGGTTCCTCAGTCGGAGATACGCAGTATTTT	CAISESRGSSVGDTQYF	TRBJ2-3	-	TRBV10-3	-
TGTGCCAGCAGCTTGTGGCTAGCCCCCGGCAATGAGCAGTTCTTC	CASSLWLAPGNEQFF	TRBJ2-1	-	TRBV7-6	-
TGTGCCAGCAGCTTAGTGGGGCAGGAAGGGGAAAAACTGTTTTTT	CASSLVGQEGEKLFF	TRBJ1-4	-	TRBV7-9	-
TGTGCCAGCAGCCAAGTACTGTCCCCTGCGGGGCGGGATGATACGCAGTATTTT	CASSQVLSPAGRDDTQYF	TRBJ2-3	-	TRBV4-2	-
TGCGCCAGCAGCAGAGGTGGTACGAACACCGGGGAGCTGTTTTTT	CASSRGGTNTGELFF	TRBJ2-2	-	TRBV4-3	-
TGTGCCAGCAGCGTAGACGGTAGCGGGGGGGCTTACAATGAGCAGTTCTTC	CASSVDGSGGAYNEQFF	TRBJ2-1	few	TRBV9	TRBD2
TGTGCCAGCAGTGTACAGGGCAATGGCTACACCTTC	CASSVQGNGYTF	TRBJ1-2	-	TRBV2	-
TGCGCCAGCAGCCAAGAGAGCGGGGGCTACAATGAGCAGTTCTTC	CASSQESGGYNEQFF	TRBJ2-1	-	TRBV4-3	TRBD2
TGCGCCAGCAGCTTACTAGCGGGGGGACTCCAAGAGACCCAGTACTTC	CASSLLAGGLQETQYF	TRBJ2-5	-	TRBV5-1	TRBD2
TGTGCCTCGAGGGGGGGCCTGAGCAATCAGCCCCAGCATTTT	CASRGGLSNQPQHF	TRBJ1-5	few	TRBV28	-
TGTGCCAGCAGTGTCGGGAGAGAGGGTCAGCCCCAGCATTTT	CASSVGREGQPQHF	TRBJ1-5	-	TRBV27	-
TGTGCCAGCAGCTTAGCAGGGGGCGATGGCTACACCTTC	CASSLAGGDGYTF	TRBJ1-2	-	TRBV7-6	TRBD1
TGTGCCAGCAGCTCAACAGGGGGGGCCTACGAGCAGTACTTC	CASSSTGGAYEQYF	TRBJ2-7	medium-sized	TRBV7-9	-
TGTGCCAGTAGTACGGACAGTGTCAGCTCCTACAATGAGCAGTTCTTC	CASSTDSVSSYNEQFF	TRBJ2-1	-	TRBV19	-
TGCGCCAGCAGAACTTCCGGACAGATTAATCAGCCCCAGCATTTT	CASRTSGQINQPQHF	TRBJ1-5	-	TRBV10-2	-
TGCAGCGTTGAGGACAGTATGAACACTGAAGCTTTCTTT	CSVEDSMNTEAFF	TRBJ1-1	-	TRBV29-1	-
TGTGCCAGCAGTGAAGCGTTCAGGGCTGGCAATCAGCCCCAGCATTTT	CASSEAFRAGNQPQHF	TRBJ1-5	once	TRBV6-1	-
TGTGCCAGCAGTTCGGGGAGGCAAGAGACCCAGTACTTC	CASSSGRQETQYF	TRBJ2-5	-	TRBV11-2	-
TGTGCCAGCAGCCTGACAGTAAACACCGGGGAGCTGTTTTTT	CASSLTVNTGELFF	TRBJ2-2	-	TRBV7-9	-
TGTGCCAGCAGCAACCAAGCATACACCGGGGAGCTGTTTTTT	CASSNQAYTGELFF	TRBJ2-2	-	TRBV7-9	-
TGTGCCAGCAGCCAAGTGAACTTAAAAAGCTCCTACAATGAGCAGTTCTTC	CASSQVNLKSSYNEQFF	TRBJ2-1	-	TRBV4-2	-
TGTGCCAGCAGTTACTCTTATCGGACAGGCCGGGGGCCCCAGCATTTT	CASSYSYRTGRGPQHF	TRBJ1-5	-	TRBV6-5	TRBD1
TGCGCCAGCAGCTTGACAGGGGGCAGGGAAGAGACCCAGTACTTC	CASSLTGGREETQYF	TRBJ2-5	-	TRBV5-1	TRBD1
TGTGCCTGGAGTCCCGGCCAAGAGACCCAGTACTTC	CAWSPGQETQYF	TRBJ2-5	-	TRBV30	-
TGTGCCAGCAGCCAGACCCCAGGACAGGGTGGAGGCCAAGAGACCCAGTACTTC	CASSQTPGQGGGQETQYF	TRBJ2-5	-	TRBV4-2	TRBD1
TGTGCCAGCAGCCCAGGACAGGGTGAGGAAGCTTTCTTT	CASSPGQGEEAFF	TRBJ1-1	-	TRBV7-3	TRBD1
TGTGCCAGTAGTGACAGGGAACCCCAGCCCCAGCATTTT	CASSDREPQPQHF	TRBJ1-5	-	TRBV19	TRBD1
TGTGCCAGCAGTTTATACCCCGTGACAGTTGGCTACACCTTC	CASSLYPVTVGYTF	TRBJ1-2	-	TRBV28	-